This TCR beta chain was retrieved from a study of blood T cell repertoires in COVID-19. In the study overall: Samples taken during acute and convalescent COVID-19 were collected in the United States, Italy and Spain.

Germline assignment: CDR1 SGHNT and CDR2 YYREEE (reference sequence). The CDR3 covers 14 residues. V was clipped by 2 bases and J by 2 bases, with 10 bases between them. Authors' methods: Estimation of nucleated cell counts was performed using reference gene primer amplification. This table comes from immunoSEQ multiplex PCR, and its TCRdb copy is limited to in-frame clones, with some not included. Clone size and V and J calls were adopted from that table, with D and trimming inferred from the DNA. The sample lists some 200,000 clones, around 94% seen once, with 0.7% to 0.8% in the top ten. Seattle patients were enrolled while actively infected and followed longitudinally.

This receptor was obtained from a man younger than 45 with COVID-19, enrolled during active disease. The sample consisted of peripheral blood. The chain uses TRBV5-4 and TRBJ2-5; D perhaps matches TRBD1 (5 bases). Here the CDR3 DNA reads TGTGCCAGCAGCTTCCGGCGGACACAAGAGACCCAGTACTTC. It encodes CASSFRRTQETQYF.